The T cell receptor (beta chain) under discussion was sequenced for a study of Japanese encephalitis immunity and Zika vaccine responses (dated by TCRdb to about 2021). Describing the broader study: Three 5.0 ug doses of alum-adjuvanted ZPIV were administered to included participants at weeks 0, 4 and 28. The ZIKV peptides, 15-mers that overlapped by 11 residues, were chosen for containing NetMHCpan/NetMHCII-predicted epitopes with affinity below 50 nM. For TCR sequencing, roughly 6 representative participants were chosen from each pre-vaccination group, with samples at week 0 (after pre-vaccination, before ZPIV) and week 52. The stimulations used peptide pools from ZIKV structural proteins divided into flavivirus-conserved and non-conserved sets, or JEV or YFV peptides that matched the pre-vaccination. Some 11 participants were given two doses of JEV vaccine (IXIARO) 28 days apart, two to three months before the first ZPIV dose. The study tested whether prior Japanese encephalitis virus (JEV) or yellow fever virus (YFV) vaccination shaped CD4 T cell responses to the Zika vaccine. Before ZPIV, twelve participants were given one dose of YFV vaccine (YF-VAX), while nine participants were flavivirus-naive. TCR repertoires from three flavivirus-naive individuals were additionally analyzed at weeks 2, 6 and 52 after the start of ZPIV vaccination. What the work shows at the level of the full study, not this receptor alone: Only a few individuals showed CD8 T cell responses to the ZIKV peptide pools, and those responses were of very low magnitude. Samples were clustered by participant, with no similarity observed between individuals, suggesting that no public TCRs were detected. In JEV-pre-vaccinated donors, the repertoire richness of CD4 T cells responding to conserved ZIKV epitopes dropped significantly after ZPIV. Higher repertoire similarity across time-points and stimulations was observed in JEV-pre-vaccinated donors than in YFV-pre-vaccinated donors, indicating that more clonotypes were common to ZIKV and JEV stimulation. The analysis was restricted to a subset of trial participants with three doses and adequate samples, and the entire vaccinated cohort was not analyzed. Because there were not enough samples, the peptide pools could not be deconvoluted, which meant the specific peptides behind the cross-reactive responses went unidentified.

The library came from 5' RACE. Before sequencing, the TCRbeta libraries were pooled in proportion to the number of cells sorted for each library. Total RNA was extracted from sorted cells with RNAzol RT, and cDNA was synthesized with an oligo(dT) primer and a template-switching oligo. The TCRbeta V-CDR3-J region was amplified by PCR with Kapa HiFi between a SMARTer oligo primer and a TCRbeta constant-region primer. A second PCR added Illumina adaptors and sample-specific index barcodes, with HighPrep bead cleanup and Bioanalyzer confirmation of a roughly 650 bp band. Libraries were sequenced on an Illumina MiSeq with 2x151 bp paired-end reads. The original methods were these. An in-house Java program demultiplexed the reads, and MiXCR assigned TCRbeta annotations and counted clonotypes. To assess repertoire overlap, Morisita-Horn indices from the R package vegan were used, along with UPGMA clustering and Circos plots of recurring clonotypes. Shannon diversity and richness were each normalized to the maximum value possible given the input cell numbers, so the resulting values fell between 0 and 1. MUSCLE was used to align CDR3beta sequences, SeqinR to compute distances, and R to plot multidimensional scaling. TCRdb reworked the public reads: Q25 trimming with fastp, MiXCR clone assembly, productive beta chains retained. Rows with a matching CDR3 protein are joined into one entry that keeps the most common DNA and genes. What appears here as the V and J calls and clone size reflects TCRdb's work, not the paper's. The sample table holds roughly 120 distinct CDR3 sequences, of which approximately 15% were seen once. The top ten hold roughly 57% of the sample.

PBMCs were labeled with CellTrace CFSE and cultured for less than seven days in RPMI with approximately 8.6% human serum plus peptide pools at about 1 ug/mL each. On a BD FACSAria, proliferating CD4 T cells were sorted without fixation as live CD56-CD19-CD16-CD3+CD4+ CFSE-low cells. The enrolled adults were healthy, and microneutralization screening showed them to be seronegative for ZIKV, JEV, YFV, DENV and WNV. The samples were taken from a phase 1, double-blinded, randomized, placebo-controlled trial testing an alum-adjuvanted Zika purified-inactivated virus (ZPIV) vaccine. Peripheral blood mononuclear cells were isolated using a standard procedure and then kept frozen in liquid nitrogen until they were used. Within its sample, this clonotype is hyperexpanded (1% or more). Base quality data are lacking; no much larger clone is found one base away. The CDR3 sequence holds 15 residues, the cysteine and phenylalanine included. Only the CDR3 DNA is retained, 45 bases long and in frame from the first base. Looking up the germline V gene yields CDR1 SGHRS and CDR2 YFSETQ. From V the trimming removes 4 bases and from J it removes 2 bases, while the gene matches leave 5 bases of the junction unaccounted for.

The receptor's source is an adult woman who received an inactivated Zika virus vaccine. The rearrangement combines TRBV5-1 with TRBJ2-2, and TRBD2 matches 7 of the central bases. Sequenced material: antigen-activated CD4+ T cells from blood, cultured, taken during a Zika inactivated vaccine study. The nucleotides are TGCGCCAGCAGCCTAGCGGAAACTAACACCGGGGAGCTGTTTTTT. Its protein reads: CASSLAETNTGELFF.